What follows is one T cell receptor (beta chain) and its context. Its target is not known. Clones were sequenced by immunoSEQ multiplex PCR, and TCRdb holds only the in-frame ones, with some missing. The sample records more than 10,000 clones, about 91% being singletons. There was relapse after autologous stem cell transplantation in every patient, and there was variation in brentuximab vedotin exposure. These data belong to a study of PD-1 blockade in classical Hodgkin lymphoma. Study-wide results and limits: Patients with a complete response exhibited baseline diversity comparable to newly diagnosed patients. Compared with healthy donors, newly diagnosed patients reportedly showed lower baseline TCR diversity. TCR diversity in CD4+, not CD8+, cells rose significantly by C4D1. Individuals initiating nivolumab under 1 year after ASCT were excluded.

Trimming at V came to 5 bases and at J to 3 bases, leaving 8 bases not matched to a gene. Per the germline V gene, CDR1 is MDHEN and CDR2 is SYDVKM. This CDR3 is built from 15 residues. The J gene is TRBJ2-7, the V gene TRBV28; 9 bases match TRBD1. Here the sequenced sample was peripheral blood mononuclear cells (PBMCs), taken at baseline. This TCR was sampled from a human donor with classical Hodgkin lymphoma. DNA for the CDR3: TGTGCCAGCAGTAAACCGGGACAGGGTAGCTACGAGCAGTACTTC. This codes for CASSKPGQGSYEQYF.